This TCR beta chain originates from a study of beta chain features in type 1 diabetes. This clone showed up just a few times. CD4+ cells of the naive, central memory, regulatory and stem cell-like memory types were sorted via CD45RO/CCR7/CD25/CD127/CD95/CD27. As every portion of the isolated RNA was reverse transcribed, the sequencing read expressed TCRB transcripts. Profiling relied on immunoSEQ multiplex PCR, and the TCRdb table lists in-frame clones only, not all of them. The sample includes 400,000 to 450,000 clones, about 15% of them seen just once. The CDR3 totals 14 residues. Trimming shortened V by 1 base and J by 8 bases, and 14 bases separated the two germline ends. Per germline, CDR1 SGHTA and CDR2 FQGNSA.

The sequence was collected from a man aged 25-40 years in good health. Sequenced sample: naive CD4+ T cells from blood. The chain recombines TRBV7-2 with TRBJ1-2, with a possible D match to TRBD1 (5 bases). The CDR3 nucleotides are TGTGCCAGCAGCTTAGGCGGGACGCTTGGCGGCTACACCTTC. Protein product: CASSLGGTLGGYTF.